The clone carrying this T cell receptor beta chain was picked up many times. This entry is derived from a study of T-cell reconstitution after alpha-beta-depleted transplantation in children. Unique molecular identifiers featured in how the TCRbeta library was prepared. Each CDR3 protein is one row after TCRdb ran MiXCR on the PCR reads. The sample yields 450,000 to 500,000 distinct CDR3 sequences, around an eighth seen once. Looked up from germline, CDR1 is DFQATT and CDR2 is SNEGSKA (reference sequence). The CDR3 spans 16 residues. The trim removed 0 bases at V and 7 bases at J, leaving 12 bases unmatched.

This specimen consisted of PBMCs from the stem cell graft donor, obtained from the stem cell graft. This receptor was taken from a human donor who donated a stem cell graft to a child with combined immunodeficiency. The chain couples TRBV20-1 to TRBJ2-1; 7 bases match TRBD2. The CDR3 DNA sequence: TGCAGTGCTAGAGATCGGGGGGACCCGTTTGGGAATGAGCAGTTCTTC. Amino acid sequence: CSARDRGDPFGNEQFF.